These 20 T cell receptor beta chains share one sample of origin, sequenced in a study of blood T cell repertoires in COVID-19. The table came from immunoSEQ multiplex PCR; TCRdb's copy has only in-frame clones and leaves some out. Of about 190,000 clones in the sample, around 80% are singletons; the top ten hold 2.5% to 3.5%. Sequenced sample: peripheral blood. All receptors come from an elderly woman with active or convalescent COVID-19.

This clone was observed a single time. The chain is built from TRBV15 and TRBJ1-1; 9 positions agree with TRBD1. This CDR3 spans 15 amino acids. V lost 4 bases and J lost 1; bases outside the gene matches: 4. CDR1 is LNHNV, CDR2 YYDKDF, per germline (reference sequence). CDR3 sequence: CATSTRTGENTEAFF. The CDR3 DNA follows: TGTGCCACCAGCACGCGGACAGGGGAGAACACTGAAGCTTTCTTT.

The chain carries TRBV9 and TRBJ2-3; tentatively, D is TRBD2 (5 bases). The CDR3 has 15 residues. Between the trimmed V and J ends, which lost 3 bases and 4 bases, there was a span of 15 bases. CDR1 and CDR2 (germline): SGDLS, YYNGEE. The CDR3 region is CASSEDAGGPDTQYF. CDR3 coding DNA: TGTGCCAGCAGCGAGGACGCCGGCGGGCCAGATACGCAGTATTTT.

This clone came up once. The genes are TRBV3-1 (or the pseudogene TRBV3-2) and TRBJ1-2; no clear D. V dropped 3 bases and J dropped 4 bases, with 6 bases sitting between them. The germline gives CDR1 LGHDT, CDR2 YNNKEL (reference sequence). The CDR3 extends over 12 amino acids. CDR3 nucleotides: TGTGCCAGCAGCCAGGGCACCTATGGCTACACCTTC. Protein sequence: CASSQGTYGYTF.

This rearrangement joins TRBV7-3 to TRBJ2-6; no definite D call. Germline V gives CDR1 SGHTA, CDR2 FQGTGA. The V gene lost 5 bases and the J gene lost 3 bases, with 11 bases spanning the gap. The length of the CDR3 is 15 residues. The CDR3 nucleotides are TGTGCCAGCAGCCCGACCGGGTTTGGGGCCAACGTCCTGACTTTC. Translated: CASSPTGFGANVLTF.

This clone was seen more than once but under ten times. The V gene is TRBV5-1, the J gene TRBJ1-2, with D maybe TRBD1 (5 bases). This CDR3 spans 13 amino acids. Trimming cost V 0 bases and J 6 bases, with 9 bases left between them. Germline V gene lookup returns CDR1 SGHRS and CDR2 YFSETQ. CDR3 in amino acids: CASSLVGGDGYTF. In DNA form, the CDR3 reads TGCGCCAGCAGCTTGGTGGGGGGAGATGGCTACACCTTC.

This chain links TRBV28 with TRBJ2-7; tentatively, D is TRBD1 (5 bases). The CDR3 has 14 amino acids. Germline CDR1 is MDHEN and CDR2 is SYDVKM. V was cut by 6 bases and J by 3 bases, with 15 bases left in between. CDR3 bases: TGTGCCAGCAGCCCCTATATCAGGGACTACGAGCAGTACTTC. This codes for CASSPYIRDYEQYF.

This rearrangement joins TRBV4-1 to TRBJ1-1; weak D call: TRBD1 (6 bases). This CDR3 contains 16 residues. V lost 2 bases and J lost 4, with 17 bases in between. The germline V gene encodes CDR1 MGHRA and CDR2 YSYEKL. The CDR3 region has the DNA TGCGCCAGCAGCCAATCCATCAGTCAAGGGGGCACTGAAGCTTTCTTT. It encodes CASSQSISQGGTEAFF.

This clone was counted between two and nine times. The chain joins TRBV27 to TRBJ1-1, with 8 bases lining up with TRBD1. The CDR3 is 13 amino acids. Germline V gene data show CDR1 as MNHEY and CDR2 as SMNVEV (reference sequence). J lost 5 bases, V lost 6 bases, and 5 bases had no gene match. The CDR3 DNA reads as TGTGCCAGCAGCCTGACAGGGGAGACTGAAGCTTTCTTT. Its protein is CASSLTGETEAFF.

This chain joins TRBV7-2 and TRBJ2-1, with 13 bases matching TRBD2. Germline V gene data show CDR1 as SGHTA and CDR2 as FQGNSA. This CDR3 spans 18 amino acids. The V gene end was trimmed by 5 bases and the J gene end by 9 bases; junction bases not matched to a gene: 16. The CDR3 protein is CASSLRSGLAGVMGEQFF. DNA of the CDR3: TGTGCCAGCAGCCTTAGATCCGGACTAGCGGGGGTCATGGGTGAGCAGTTCTTC.

The rearrangement uses TRBV5-6 and TRBJ2-7, with a possible D match to TRBD1 (6 bases). Trimming cost V 0 bases and J 4 bases, with 14 bases left between them. The germline V gene encodes CDR1 SGHDT and CDR2 YYEEEE. The CDR3 spans 15 residues. The DNA for the CDR3 is TGTGCCAGCAGCTTGGTCGGGACACCTTCATACGAGCAGTACTTC. Translating gives CASSLVGTPSYEQYF.

This clone appeared a single time. CDR3 loop: CATSDTGHQSGDGYTF. DNA for the CDR3: TGTGCCACCAGTGACACCGGACACCAGAGTGGGGATGGCTACACCTTC. This chain links TRBV24-1 with TRBJ1-2; tentative D call: TRBD1 (5 bases). This CDR3 region has 16 residues. V lost 4 bases, J lost 6 bases, and 20 bases lay in between. CDR1 and CDR2 (germline): KGHDR, SFDVKD.

This clone was seen a single time. This chain connects TRBV6-5 to TRBJ2-1, with D unresolved. Germline CDR1 and CDR2: MNHEY and SVGAGI. The CDR3 loop spans 15 amino acids. The V and J ends lost 0 bases and 3 bases respectively, with 9 bases between them. CDR3 sequence: CASSYSAHLYNEQFF. In DNA, the CDR3 is TGTGCCAGCAGTTACTCGGCACATCTCTACAATGAGCAGTTCTTC.

This chain joins TRBV10-3 and TRBJ2-3; 12 bases align to TRBD2. With 6 bases clipped from V and 4 bases from J, the junction kept 8 bases outside the gene matches. This CDR3 has 16 residues. Germline values: CDR1 ENHRY, CDR2 SYGVKD. CDR3 sequence reads: CAIRNGPSGGADTQYF. The CDR3 nucleotides read TGTGCCATCAGGAATGGTCCTAGCGGGGGGGCAGATACGCAGTATTTT.

The V gene is TRBV28, the J gene TRBJ2-6; D is uncertain. The CDR3 extends over 16 amino acids. V was cut by 4 bases and J by 0 bases, with 10 bases left in between. The germline V gene has CDR1 MDHEN and CDR2 SYDVKM. CDR3 coding DNA: TGTGCCAGCAGTTCAACAGTGAGCTCTGGGGCCAACGTCCTGACTTTC. The encoded protein is CASSSTVSSGANVLTF.

The chain employs TRBV7-8 and TRBJ2-5, with 9 bases aligning to TRBD1. Trimming cost V 5 bases and J 5 bases; bases outside gene matches: 12. The V gene's germline CDR1 is SGHVS and CDR2 FQNEAQ. CDR3 length equals 16 residues. CDR3 sequence (DNA): TGTGCCAGCAGCCCAGGGGCCGGGACAGGGATGGAGACCCAGTACTTC. Amino acids: CASSPGAGTGMETQYF.

This rearrangement joins TRBV2 to TRBJ1-1, with 7 bases that match TRBD1. CDR1 and CDR2 (germline): SNHLY, FYNNEI. Trimming at V came to 11 bases and at J to 3 bases, leaving 9 bases not matched to a gene. This CDR3 spans 13 amino acids. CDR3 DNA: TGTGCCTGTCGGGGACAGACCCACACTGAAGCTTTCTTT. Its protein product is CACRGQTHTEAFF.

This rearrangement joins TRBV5-1 to TRBJ2-3; D call uncertain. Germline CDR1 reads SGHRS; CDR2 reads YFSETQ. CDR3 length: 13 amino acids. V lost 4 bases and J lost 0, with 6 bases in between. The CDR3 region has the DNA TGCGCCAGCAGCGGAGATAGCACAGATACGCAGTATTTT. This sequence encodes CASSGDSTDTQYF.

The chain combines TRBV7-9 with TRBJ2-5; D is uncertain. CDR1 is SEHNR and CDR2 is FQNEAQ in the germline V gene (reference sequence). The CDR3 loop spans 15 amino acids. The ends were cut back, 2 bases at V and 5 bases at J, with 15 bases in the middle. CDR3 bases: TGTGCCAGCAGCTTATTGACTGCAAGTCGGGAGACCCAGTACTTC. It yields the protein CASSLLTASRETQYF.

V gene TRBV10-2 combines with J gene TRBJ2-3; TRBD1 agrees at 8 bases. Trimming at V came to 4 bases and at J to 1 base, leaving 7 bases not matched to a gene. CDR3 length: 16 amino acids. The V gene's germline CDR1 is WSHSY and CDR2 SAAADI. The CDR3 is CASSAWTGIRTDTQYF. The CDR3 DNA is TGCGCCAGCAGTGCCTGGACAGGGATCCGCACAGATACGCAGTATTTT.

V is TRBV6-2 or TRBV6-3 and J is TRBJ2-2; 7 nucleotides match TRBD1. Looked up from germline, CDR1 is MNHEY and CDR2 is SVGEGT. V lost 2 bases and J lost 0; bases outside the gene matches: 6. The CDR3 is 17 amino acids. CDR3 sequence: CASSYETGQTNTGELFF. The CDR3 DNA reads TGTGCCAGCAGTTACGAAACGGGACAGACGAACACCGGGGAGCTGTTTTTT.